Below are 28 T cell receptor beta chains sequenced from a single sample in a study of blood T cell repertoires in COVID-19. TCRdb keeps only in-frame clones here, not all; method: immunoSEQ multiplex PCR. The sample contains roughly 200,000 clones, 75% to 90% of which appear only once. The sample taken for sequencing was PBMCs or T cells enriched from blood (not recorded which). All receptors come from a man in his forties or fifties who had recovered from COVID-19.

The chain employs TRBV27 and TRBJ1-5; possible D gene TRBD1, 6 bases. The CDR3 sequence is 14 residues long. Germline assignment: CDR1 MNHEY and CDR2 SMNVEV (reference sequence). Deletions cut 5 bases from V and 5 bases from J, with 13 bases between. CDR3 in amino acids: CASSKWDTDQPQHF. DNA for the CDR3: TGTGCCAGCAGTAAGTGGGACACCGATCAGCCCCAGCATTTT.

J is TRBJ1-3 and V is TRBV7-2; possible D gene TRBD1, 5 bases. CDR3 size: 14 residues. The V end was cut by 6 bases, the J end by 2 bases, with 11 bases between. Germline-derived CDR1 and CDR2 are SGHTA and FQGNSA. The CDR3 region is CASRFPGPGNTIYF. In DNA form, the CDR3 reads TGTGCCAGCAGATTTCCAGGGCCTGGAAACACCATATATTTT.

The chain employs TRBV30 and TRBJ1-5; maybe TRBD1 (5 bases). Trimming shortened V by 8 bases and J by 1 base, and 12 bases separated the two germline ends. There are 13 residues in the CDR3. Germline V gene data show CDR1 as GTSNPN and CDR2 as SVGIG (reference sequence). DNA of the CDR3: TGTGCCGGACAATTAAGCAGCAATCAGCCCCAGCATTTT. Its protein product is CAGQLSSNQPQHF.

This sequence joins TRBV5-4 and TRBJ2-7; D is possibly TRBD2 (6 bases). Germline loops: CDR1 SGHNT, CDR2 YYREEE (reference sequence). This CDR3 has 13 amino acids. V shed 0 bases and J shed 6 bases, with 10 bases lying between them. CDR3 amino acids: CASSLETGLEQYF. DNA of the CDR3: TGTGCCAGCAGCTTGGAAACGGGACTCGAGCAGTACTTC.

V is TRBV24-1 and J is TRBJ2-1, with 7 bases matching TRBD1. The CDR3 sequence is 16 residues long. Germline CDR1 is KGHDR and CDR2 is SFDVKD. V was pared by 4 bases and J by 2 bases, with 7 bases of the junction left unmatched. CDR3 protein: CATSDSETGTYNEQFF. The DNA for the CDR3 is TGTGCCACCAGTGACAGCGAGACAGGGACCTACAATGAGCAGTTCTTC.

This chain uses TRBV6-5 with TRBJ2-1; perhaps TRBD1 as D (5 bases). The germline V gene has CDR1 MNHEY and CDR2 SVGAGI. The length of the CDR3 is 15 residues. Between the trimmed V and J ends, which lost 4 bases and 2 bases, there was a span of 12 bases. DNA of the CDR3: TGTGCCAGCAGTTCCCCTAGGGGTACCTACAATGAGCAGTTCTTC. Translation: CASSSPRGTYNEQFF.

The chain is built from TRBV9 and TRBJ2-1, with D possibly matching TRBD1 (5 bases). With 3 bases removed from V and 6 bases from J, the gap between germline ends came to 16 bases. The CDR3 runs 15 residues. CDR1 and CDR2 (germline): SGDLS, YYNGEE. The DNA of the CDR3 is TGTGCCAGCAGCGAGTGGACGACAGTGACCAATGAGCAGTTCTTC. Translating gives CASSEWTTVTNEQFF.

This rearrangement joins TRBV7-3 to TRBJ2-5, with TRBD2 matching over 7 bases. After removal of 1 base from V and 2 bases from J, the junction contained 13 bases not matched to a gene. The germline CDR1 and CDR2 sequences are SGHTA and FQGTGA. The CDR3 is 18 residues long. CDR3 nucleotides: TGTGCCAGCAGCTTAAAAAAAGGCTGGGAGGGGATACAAGAGACCCAGTACTTC. It translates to CASSLKKGWEGIQETQYF.

This clone was seen a few times. The chain couples TRBV24-1 to TRBJ2-7, with 11 bases identical to TRBD2. V lost 4 bases, J lost 1 base, and 5 bases stayed unmatched. This CDR3 region has 16 residues. Germline lookup yields CDR1 KGHDR and CDR2 SFDVKD. Here the CDR3 reads CATSDPSGGLSYEQYF. The CDR3 DNA follows: TGTGCCACCAGTGACCCTAGCGGGGGGCTATCCTACGAGCAGTACTTC.

This clone was seen a single time. At one boundary the junction diverges from the germline segment, which might be a read error. The chain uses TRBV13 and TRBJ1-5, with a tentative D call TRBD1 (6 bases). Germline loops: CDR1 PRHDT, CDR2 FYEKMQ (reference sequence). The CDR3 totals 16 residues. CDR3 sequence reads: CASSLGGAGTNQPQHF. The CDR3 DNA sequence: TGTGCCAGCAGCCTAGGGGGGGCAGGGACCAATCAGCCCCAGCATTTT.

This chain joins TRBV28 and TRBJ1-6, with D unresolved. This CDR3 region has 14 residues. Trimming shortened V by 6 bases and J by 5 bases, and 11 bases separated the two germline ends. Germline lookup yields CDR1 MDHEN and CDR2 SYDVKM. The CDR3 region is CASRLRGNNSPLHF. In DNA form, the CDR3 reads TGTGCCAGCAGATTAAGAGGGAATAATTCACCCCTCCACTTT.

This clone was picked up one time. This rearrangement joins TRBV2 to TRBJ1-4; D possibly corresponds to TRBD1 (5 bases). Trimming stripped 7 bases from V and 5 bases from J, with 8 bases between. Per the germline V gene, CDR1 is SNHLY and CDR2 is FYNNEI. CDR3 size: 12 residues. The CDR3 spells CASMGPNEKLFF. The CDR3, as DNA: TGTGCCAGCATGGGGCCCAATGAAAAACTGTTTTTT.

The rearrangement links TRBV6-5 to TRBJ2-3; D may be TRBD1 (5 bases). The CDR3 extends over 13 amino acids. Germline V CDR1 and CDR2: MNHEY, SVGAGI. V was cut by 4 bases and J by 9 bases, with 14 bases left in between. CDR3 DNA: TGTGCCAGCAGTTCCCCAGCTGGGGCGACGCAGTATTTT. Translation gives CASSSPAGATQYF.

The gene calls are TRBV6-5 and TRBJ1-2, with D tentatively TRBD1 (6 bases). Trimming shortened V by 6 bases and J by 5 bases, and 16 bases separated the two germline ends. The CDR3 sequence is 14 residues long. Germline CDR1 and CDR2: MNHEY and SVGAGI. This CDR3 is CASSKGVREYGYTF. CDR3 DNA: TGTGCCAGCAGCAAGGGGGTCCGGGAATATGGCTACACCTTC.

The chain links TRBV2 to TRBJ1-2, with 9 bases aligning to TRBD1. The CDR3 runs 13 residues. In germline, CDR1 is SNHLY, CDR2 FYNNEI. J was trimmed by 5 bases and V by 8 bases; bases with no gene match: 6. This CDR3 reads CASRTGATYGYTF. The CDR3 DNA reads as TGTGCCAGCCGGACAGGGGCAACTTATGGCTACACCTTC.

The genes are TRBV12-3 or TRBV12-4 and TRBJ2-2; D unresolved. V was cut by 3 bases and J by 11 bases, with 7 bases left in between. This CDR3 has 11 residues. This CDR3 is CASSFELELFF. The CDR3 coding sequence is TGTGCCAGCAGTTTTGAACTAGAGCTGTTTTTT.

The chain recombines TRBV27 with TRBJ2-4; tentative D call: TRBD2 (5 bases). The CDR3 has 12 amino acids. CDR1 MNHEY and CDR2 SMNVEV come from the germline V gene (reference sequence). The V gene lost 6 bases and the J gene lost 4 bases, with 7 bases spanning the gap. The CDR3 loop is CASSTGKNIQYF. The CDR3, as DNA: TGTGCCAGCAGCACGGGGAAAAACATTCAGTACTTC.

V is TRBV6-1 and J is TRBJ1-2; TRBD1 agrees at 10 bases. CDR1 is MNHNS and CDR2 is SASEGT in the germline V gene. This CDR3 is 15 amino acids long. Trimming removed 2 bases from V and 10 bases from J; junction bases left unmatched: 10. The chain's CDR3 is CASSESGQGTGDYTF. In DNA, the CDR3 is TGTGCCAGCAGTGAATCGGGACAGGGGACCGGGGACTACACCTTC.

CDR3 amino acids: CASSLGSGEKLFF. CDR3 coding DNA: TGTGCCAGCAGCTTGGGTTCCGGGGAAAAACTGTTTTTT. V and J are TRBV11-2 and TRBJ1-4; D unclear. This CDR3 is 13 amino acids long. V was cut by 3 bases and J by 8 bases, with 10 bases left in between. The germline V gene encodes CDR1 SGHAT and CDR2 FQNNGV.

The V and J genes are TRBV6-5 and TRBJ1-2; TRBD1 matches 9 bases. Germline V gene lookup returns CDR1 MNHEY and CDR2 SVGAGI. The CDR3 is made up of 11 amino acids. Trimming cost V 5 bases and J 8 bases; bases outside gene matches: 0. The CDR3 spells CASSTGGGYTF. The CDR3, as DNA: TGTGCCAGCAGTACAGGGGGCGGCTACACCTTC.

The chain carries TRBV2 and TRBJ1-5; 9 nucleotides agree with TRBD1. Losses at the gene ends were 5 bases for V and 7 bases for J; bases not matched to a gene: 6. The germline V gene encodes CDR1 SNHLY and CDR2 FYNNEI. The CDR3 sequence is 14 residues long. CDR3 coding DNA: TGTGCCAGCAGTCAACAGGGGGCGGGGCAGCCCCAGCATTTT. Residues: CASSQQGAGQPQHF.

This clone was seen a few times. The rearrangement joins TRBV3-1 (or the pseudogene TRBV3-2) to TRBJ1-2, with D hard to call. V was clipped by 0 bases and J by 3 bases, with 17 bases between them. The CDR3 is 17 amino acids. Looked up from germline, CDR1 is LGHDT and CDR2 is YNNKEL (reference sequence). CDR3 protein: CASSQDLGGQIDYGYTF. The CDR3 nucleotides are TGTGCCAGCAGCCAAGATCTGGGAGGGCAGATAGACTATGGCTACACCTTC.

This chain links TRBV2 with TRBJ1-4, with D perhaps TRBD1 (5 bases). This CDR3 comprises 14 residues. Germline CDR1 and CDR2: SNHLY and FYNNEI. The V end was cut by 4 bases, the J end by 7 bases, with 13 bases between. The CDR3 sequence: CASSVGAGGEKLFF. The CDR3 region has the DNA TGTGCCAGCAGTGTGGGAGCGGGGGGTGAAAAACTGTTTTTT.

This chain's CDR3 is CASGIQGNTGELFF. CDR3 nucleotides: TGTGCCAGCGGGATACAGGGGAACACCGGGGAGCTGTTTTTT. This chain links TRBV25-1 with TRBJ2-2; the D gene is possibly TRBD1 (6 bases). The CDR3 covers 14 residues. Germline CDR1 MGHDK, CDR2 SYGVNS. Trimming pared 8 bases from V and 1 base from J, leaving 11 bases between.

The chain is built from TRBV5-1 and TRBJ1-5; possibly TRBD1 for D (5 bases). This CDR3 comprises 15 residues. CDR1 is SGHRS, CDR2 YFSETQ, per germline. V was shortened by 8 bases and J by 0 bases, with 15 bases between the two germline ends. The CDR3 loop is CASKIDSASNQPQHF. In nucleotides, the CDR3 is TGCGCCAGTAAAATAGACAGTGCTAGCAATCAGCCCCAGCATTTT.

The chain combines TRBV18 with TRBJ1-2; the match to TRBD1 covers 12 bases. Germline V CDR1 and CDR2: KGHSH, LQKENI. The CDR3 is 16 amino acids. V shed 0 bases and J 5 bases; nucleotides not matched to a gene: 4. The CDR3 region has the DNA TGTGCCAGCTCACCACCGGGACAGGGGGCGCGATATGGCTACACCTTC. It translates to CASSPPGQGARYGYTF.

This rearrangement joins TRBV6-2 or TRBV6-3 to TRBJ2-7; TRBD2 aligns across 9 bases. Germline V gives CDR1 MNHEY, CDR2 SVGEGT. CDR3 size: 20 residues. V lost 2 bases to trimming and J lost 5 bases; unmatched junction nucleotides: 22. CDR3 residues: CASSYLARAGGLQVPHEQYF. The CDR3 bases are TGTGCCAGCAGTTACCTCGCCCGTGCGGGAGGGCTTCAAGTCCCCCACGAGCAGTACTTC.

The count of this clone is one. The rearrangement uses TRBV7-3 and TRBJ1-1; D possibly corresponds to TRBD1 (6 bases). V dropped 2 bases and J dropped 5 bases, with 9 bases sitting between them. This CDR3 is built from 13 residues. The germline V gene has CDR1 SGHTA and CDR2 FQGTGA. CDR3 nucleotide sequence: TGTGCCAGCAGCTTATCAGGGGCGACTGAAGCTTTCTTT. This sequence encodes CASSLSGATEAFF.